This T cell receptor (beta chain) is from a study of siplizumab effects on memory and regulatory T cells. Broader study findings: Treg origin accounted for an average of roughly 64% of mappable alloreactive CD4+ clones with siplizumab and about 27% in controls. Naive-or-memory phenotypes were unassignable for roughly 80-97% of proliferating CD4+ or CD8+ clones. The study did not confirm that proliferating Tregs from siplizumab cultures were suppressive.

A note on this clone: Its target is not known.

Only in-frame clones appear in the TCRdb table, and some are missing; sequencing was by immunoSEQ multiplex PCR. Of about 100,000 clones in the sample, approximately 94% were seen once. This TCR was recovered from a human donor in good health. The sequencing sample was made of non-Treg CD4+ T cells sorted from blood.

The CDR3 nucleotides are TGCACCAGCAGCCAAACGCCTGCCCCAGCGGGAGACACCTACGAGCAGTACTTC. Its translation is CTSSQTPAPAGDTYEQYF. This sequence joins TRBV1 and TRBJ2-7; the tabulated D call, TRBD2, remains unverified against the DNA. TRBV1 is deemed a pseudogene. CDR3 length: 18 amino acids.